A selection of T cell receptor beta chains follows, all from one sample in a study of blood T cell repertoires in COVID-19. Clones were read by immunoSEQ multiplex PCR, and TCRdb kept only the in-frame ones, dropping some. The sample yields about 240,000 clones, roughly four fifths seen once. Material for sequencing was peripheral blood. Receptor source: a woman of 80 years or more with COVID-19, enrolled during active disease. The CDR3 runs from the conserved cysteine through the conserved F or W. D genes are given only for firm matches. Clone size is given for some rows only: seen once, a few or many times, or a class if the clone is expanded.

>TRBV7-3|TRBJ1-1|-|-
CASSLTQGGSAFF
TGTGCCAGCAGCTTAACCCAAGGGGGTTCGGCTTTCTTT
>TRBV28|TRBJ2-4|TRBD1|-
CASSSFVEAGGAYIQYF
TGTGCCAGCAGTTCATTTGTTGAGGCAGGGGGCGCATACATTCAGTACTTC
>TRBV7-2|TRBJ2-1|TRBD2|-
CASSALAGGSPGPNEQFF
TGTGCCAGCAGCGCCCTAGCGGGCGGCTCCCCAGGGCCCAATGAGCAGTTCTTC
>TRBV5-8|TRBJ2-3|TRBD2|once
CASRVAGGATYTQYF
TGTGCCAGCAGGGTAGCGGGAGGTGCCACGTATACGCAGTATTTT
>TRBV28|TRBJ1-5|TRBD1|-
CASSRADRGSNQPQHF
TGTGCCAGCAGTCGCGCGGACAGGGGGAGCAATCAGCCCCAGCATTTT
>TRBV28|TRBJ1-1|-|-
CASTRLVRSSEAFF
TGTGCCAGCACACGGCTGGTGCGGAGTTCTGAAGCTTTCTTT
>TRBV2|TRBJ2-1|TRBD2|once
CASRTSGKNEQFF
TGTGCCAGCAGGACTAGCGGGAAGAATGAGCAGTTCTTC
>TRBV10-1|TRBJ2-3|-|-
CASSESRGVRTDTQYF
TGCGCCAGCAGTGAGTCGCGAGGAGTGCGCACAGATACGCAGTATTTT
>TRBV7-2|TRBJ2-7|-|-
CASSLLGGMLPHEQYF
TGTGCCAGCAGCTTATTAGGCGGGATGCTCCCCCACGAGCAGTACTTC
>TRBV10-2|TRBJ1-6|-|once
CASSESNRSPLHF
TGCGCCAGCAGTGAGTCGAACAGGTCACCCCTCCACTTT
>TRBV18|TRBJ2-1|TRBD2|few
CASSPGLAGYNEQFF
TGTGCCAGCTCACCAGGACTAGCGGGCTACAATGAGCAGTTCTTC
>TRBV11-2|TRBJ2-7|TRBD2|-
CASSSPAGGNYEQYF
TGTGCCAGCAGCTCCCCCGCGGGGGGAAACTACGAGCAGTACTTC
>TRBV7-3|TRBJ1-2|-|-
CASSLTARPNYYGYTF
TGTGCCAGCAGCTTAACTGCCAGGCCGAACTACTATGGCTACACCTTC
>TRBV28|TRBJ2-3|-|-
CASSYRVDTQYF
TGTGCCAGCAGTTACAGGGTAGATACGCAGTATTTT
>TRBV7-2|TRBJ2-3|TRBD2|-
CASRTGTSAAVTDTQYF
TGTGCCAGCAGAACCGGGACTAGCGCGGCCGTCACAGATACGCAGTATTTT
>TRBV7-3|TRBJ2-3|TRBD1|-
CASSRQGETTDTQYF
TGTGCCAGCAGCCGACAGGGGGAAACCACAGATACGCAGTATTTT
>TRBV5-1|TRBJ1-1|-|-
CASSRLTNTEAFF
TGCGCCAGCAGCCGTCTAACGAACACTGAAGCTTTCTTT
>TRBV10-3|TRBJ2-7|-|-
CAISDGNESYEQYF
TGTGCCATCAGTGACGGGAACGAGTCCTACGAGCAGTACTTC
>TRBV9|TRBJ1-1|-|-
CASSYHPAGPSADTEAFF
TGTGCCAGCAGCTACCACCCAGCAGGCCCCTCAGCGGACACTGAAGCTTTCTTT
>TRBV7-9|TRBJ2-7|TRBD2|few
CASSLGQGRRTSEQYF
TGTGCCAGCAGCTTAGGCCAGGGACGGCGGACTAGCGAGCAGTACTTC
>TRBV5-1|TRBJ2-7|TRBD1|-
CASSLVGDRAGEQYF
TGCGCCAGCAGCTTGGTGGGGGACAGGGCGGGCGAGCAGTACTTC
>TRBV18|TRBJ2-3|-|once
CASSNLPTDTQYF
TGTGCCAGCTCAAATCTACCTACAGATACGCAGTATTTT
>TRBV11-2|TRBJ1-1|-|-
CASSFLQGSTEAFF
TGTGCCAGCAGCTTTTTACAGGGAAGCACTGAAGCTTTCTTT
>TRBV23-1|TRBJ1-5|-|-
CASSQSGGDDQPQHF
TGCGCCAGCAGTCAATCGGGGGGGGACGATCAGCCCCAGCATTTT
>TRBV3-1/TRBV3-2|TRBJ2-7|-|-
CASSQQGNEQYF
TGTGCCAGCAGCCAACAGGGGAACGAGCAGTACTTC
>TRBV25-1|TRBJ2-4|-|-
CASSVRGLMVAKNIQYF
TGTGCCAGCAGTGTTAGGGGTCTAATGGTAGCCAAAAACATTCAGTACTTC
>TRBV7-3|TRBJ1-2|-|-
CASSLKLMGQGFGYGYTF
TGTGCCAGCAGCTTAAAACTGATGGGACAAGGGTTTGGCTATGGCTACACCTTC
>TRBV5-1|TRBJ1-3|-|-
CASSLAWGSSRPGNTIYF
TGCGCCAGCAGCTTGGCCTGGGGCAGTAGTCGGCCTGGAAACACCATATATTTT
>TRBV7-2|TRBJ2-2|TRBD1|-
CASSPRQGWGAGELFF
TGTGCCAGCAGCCCGAGACAGGGGTGGGGAGCCGGGGAGCTGTTTTTT
>TRBV4-2|TRBJ2-1|TRBD2|once
CASSQVSGSAYNEQFF
TGTGCCAGCAGCCAAGTAAGCGGGAGTGCCTACAATGAGCAGTTCTTC
>TRBV29-1|TRBJ1-4|-|-
CSVESGIANEKLFF
TGCAGCGTCGAGTCGGGGATAGCTAATGAAAAACTGTTTTTT
>TRBV18|TRBJ2-7|TRBD1|-
CASSAGTGDYEQYF
TGTGCCAGCTCGGCCGGGACAGGGGACTACGAGCAGTACTTC
>TRBV18|TRBJ2-5|TRBD1|-
CASSRQGQETQYF
TGTGCCAGCTCAAGACAGGGACAAGAGACCCAGTACTTC
>TRBV4-2|TRBJ2-7|-|-
CASSQDWRAYEQYF
TGTGCCAGCAGCCAAGATTGGAGGGCCTACGAGCAGTACTTC
>TRBV7-3|TRBJ2-1|TRBD1|-
CASSPKKGAISEQFF
TGTGCCAGCAGCCCCAAAAAGGGGGCAATCAGTGAGCAGTTCTTC
>TRBV6-5|TRBJ1-3|-|few
CASSWGRVPGNTIYF
TGTGCCAGCAGTTGGGGGAGGGTTCCGGGAAACACCATATATTTT